These T cell receptor beta chains were read from a single sample in a study of identical twins. TCRdb analysed the 5' RACE reads with MiXCR anew, one entry per CDR3 protein. The data contain about 1.7 million distinct CDR3 sequences, under 35% of them singletons. Sequenced sample: cord blood. The receptors were sampled from a newborn girl in good health. CDR3s leave out the opening cysteine and the closing phenylalanine or tryptophan.

TRBV2	TRBJ2-7	ASSEASGY
TRBV4-1	TRBJ1-2	ASSPPGQLYGYT
TRBV18	TRBJ1-1	ASSPGTGGNTEAF
TRBV5-8	TRBJ1-4	ASSSGDPTNEKLF
TRBV2	TRBJ1-5	ASSERPGRQPQH
TRBV29-1	TRBJ2-3	SVSGTSGSTDTQY
TRBV7-2	TRBJ2-1	ASSLSGGMNEQF
TRBV20-1	TRBJ1-1	SARQGGITEAF
TRBV10-3	TRBJ1-5	AISEGAGGNQPQH
TRBV6-2/TRBV6-3	TRBJ2-5	ASSTGGGEETQY
TRBV10-3	TRBJ1-2	AISESTNRGNYGYT
TRBV7-9	TRBJ2-5	ASSLSSTSSGGRQETQY
TRBV20-1	TRBJ1-2	SARVTGGNYGYT
TRBV3-1	TRBJ2-3	ASRGIAGGHITDTQY
TRBV5-5	TRBJ2-7	ASSFGSVTYEQY
TRBV18	TRBJ1-4	ASSPTPGATNEELF
TRBV29-1	TRBJ2-3	SVEDLGLITDTQY